A selection of T cell receptor beta chains follows, all from one sample in a study of kidney transplant recipient with SARS-CoV-2 infection. TCRdb processed the reads anew with MiXCR; each CDR3 protein has one entry. The table lists some 220,000 distinct CDR3 sequences, roughly 26% of them singletons. The sequences come from a blood sample, collected at baseline and on roughly day 110 from a kidney transplant recipient. The receptors here all came from a male patient in his thirties who had COVID-19 and was a kidney transplant recipient. These T cells may partly come from the graft donor. Each CDR3 is given with its conserved first and last residue. Each record gives: J gene, clone size, V gene, D gene, CDR3 protein, CDR3 DNA. D genes are given only for firm matches. Not all rows give a size; the values are once, few, many and, for expanded clones, a class.

>TRBJ2-1|many|TRBV7-6|NA
CASSPLGSYNEQFF
TGTGCCAGCAGTCCCCTAGGCTCCTACAATGAGCAGTTCTTC
>TRBJ2-1|few|TRBV11-3|TRBD2
CASSYRASGLSHNEQFF
TGTGCCAGCAGCTACAGGGCTAGCGGGCTTTCTCACAATGAGCAGTTCTTC
>TRBJ2-7|many|TRBV24-1|TRBD2
CATSDFLGGDKQYF
TGTGCCACCAGTGATTTCCTCGGGGGGGATAAGCAGTACTTC
>TRBJ1-2|many|TRBV24-1|NA
CATSGNSSTRKTYGYTF
TGTGCCACCAGTGGTAACTCTAGTACCAGAAAGACCTATGGCTACACCTTC
>TRBJ1-5|many|TRBV30|NA
CAWSAGSNQPQHF
TGTGCCTGGAGTGCTGGGAGCAATCAGCCCCAGCATTTT
>TRBJ2-2|many|TRBV5-1|NA
CASSQTGNTGELFF
TGCGCCAGCAGCCAGACAGGGAACACCGGGGAGCTGTTTTTT
>TRBJ1-2|many|TRBV6-4|NA
CASSRSLSHGKTYGYTF
TGTGCCAGCAGTCGGAGCCTCTCACACGGAAAGACCTATGGCTACACCTTC
>TRBJ1-2|many|TRBV5-5|NA
CASIKYVSRKTYGYTF
TGTGCCAGCATTAAATATGTCTCGCGAAAGACCTATGGCTACACCTTC
>TRBJ2-2|many|TRBV15|TRBD2
CATSAGDYTGELFF
TGTGCCACCAGCGCGGGAGATTACACCGGGGAGCTGTTTTTT
>TRBJ1-2|many|TRBV7-7|NA
CASSLKRKCRKTYGYTF
TGTGCCAGCAGCTTAAAACGTAAGTGCCGAAAGACCTATGGCTACACCTTC
>TRBJ2-3|NA|TRBV6-4|NA
CASSDSVGTDTQYF
TGTGCCAGCAGTGACTCGGTGGGCACAGATACGCAGTATTTT